The next 7 T cell receptor beta chains were all read from a single sample in a study of vaccination and CD4 T cells after COVID-19. Antigens for these TCRs are unknown. Treatment meaning: approximately nine-day PBMC culture with coronavirus spike peptide pools or control peptides (ViraFEST assay). The Oncomine TCR Beta short-read assay generated sequence data from the DNA of cultured CD4+ T cells. TCRdb ran MiXCR on the PCR reads and lists one entry per CDR3 protein. The table records about 18,000 distinct CDR3 sequences, roughly 49% of them present only once. Specimen: CD4+ T cells from blood, cultured in vitro, collected before SARS-CoV-2 vaccination. The source of these receptors is a human donor who had recovered from COVID-19.

This clonotype was seen a handful of times. The rearrangement joins TRBV7-2 to TRBJ2-7; 10 nucleotides align to TRBD1. With V trimmed by 5 bases and J by 4 bases, 8 bases remained unmatched. The CDR3 runs 15 residues. Germline V gives CDR1 SGHTA, CDR2 FQGNSA. The DNA for the CDR3 is TGTGCCAGCAGCCCCTGGGACAGGGGTAGTTACGAGCAGTACTTC. It codes for CASSPWDRGSYEQYF. The whole variable domain, filled in from reference TRBV7-2 and TRBJ2-7, reads GAGVSQSPSNKVTEKGKDVELRCDPISGHTALYWYRQSLGQGLEFLIYFQGNSAPDKSGLPSDRFSAERTGGSVSTLTIQRTQQEDSAVYLCASSPWDRGSYEQYFGPGTRLTVT.

This sequence joins TRBV6-2 or TRBV6-3 and TRBJ1-5, with TRBD1 matching over 8 bases. CDR3 length: 13 residues. Germline trimming cut 5 bases from V and 7 bases from J; bases unmatched to any gene: 4. CDR1 is MNHEY, CDR2 SVGEGT, per germline. CDR3: CASSGQGPQPQHF. Written as DNA, the CDR3 is TGTGCCAGCAGTGGACAGGGTCCCCAGCCCCAGCATTTT.

The CDR3 sequence: CASSIGQGGETQYF. The CDR3 DNA reads TGTGCCAGTAGTATCGGACAGGGTGGGGAGACCCAGTACTTC. V is TRBV19 and J is TRBJ2-5; TRBD1 agrees at 8 bases. This CDR3 spans 14 amino acids. The V gene end was trimmed by 3 bases and the J gene end by 5 bases; junction bases not matched to a gene: 5. CDR1 is LNHDA, CDR2 SQIVND, per germline (reference sequence).

This chain connects TRBV19 to TRBJ1-1; no definite D call. Looked up from germline, CDR1 is LNHDA and CDR2 is SQIVND (reference sequence). V lost 0 bases and J 5 bases, leaving 7 bases between the germline ends. This CDR3 is built from 13 residues. CDR3 residues: CASSIDTRTEAFF. As DNA, the CDR3 is TGTGCCAGTAGTATAGATACACGAACTGAAGCTTTCTTT.

This chain connects TRBV10-2 to TRBJ1-1; 7 positions match TRBD1. Germline V gives CDR1 WSHSY, CDR2 SAAADI. Unmatched junction bases numbered 2, after V lost 7 bases and J lost 0 bases. CDR3 length: 13 residues. The CDR3 is CASKTGVNTEAFF. CDR3 sequence (DNA): TGCGCCAGCAAAACAGGGGTGAACACTGAAGCTTTCTTT.

This rearrangement joins TRBV4-1 to TRBJ2-2, with 7 bases identical to TRBD2. Looked up from germline, CDR1 is MGHRA and CDR2 is YSYEKL. This CDR3 region has 17 residues. The V segment lost 0 bases and the J segment 4 bases; nucleotides outside the gene matches: 8. For the CDR3, the DNA is TGCGCCAGCAGCCAAGAGCAGGGAGGGAGACGCACCGGGGAGCTGTTTTTT. Its translation is CASSQEQGGRRTGELFF.

This clonotype was detected a few times. The genes are TRBV19 and TRBJ1-5; a possible D gene is TRBD1 (6 bases). CDR1 LNHDA and CDR2 SQIVND come from the germline V gene (reference sequence). V was clipped by 1 base and J by 2 bases, with 9 bases between them. The CDR3 has 15 residues. DNA of the CDR3: TGTGCCAGTAGTATAGCCCGACAGGGCAATCAGCCCCAGCATTTT. Its translation is CASSIARQGNQPQHF.